One sample yielded the 6 T cell receptor beta chains listed below, sequenced in a study of T-cell memory formation after mild COVID-19. TCRdb called the 5' RACE reads again in MiXCR, with one record for every CDR3 protein. The table has under 300,000 distinct CDR3 sequences, around 8% seen once. Source material: PBMCs or a T cell subset sorted from them (not recorded which). Receptor source: a man aged 18 to 29 who had mild COVID-19 (a few samples of this study predate the infection). Cell type and time point are not known.

The rearrangement uses TRBV4-3 and TRBJ2-7; D remains ambiguous. The CDR3 consists of 13 residues. The V end was cut by 1 base, the J end by 4 bases, with 8 bases between. The germline V gene encodes CDR1 LGHNA and CDR2 YSLEER. The CDR3 sequence is CASSQAVGYEQYV. In DNA, the CDR3 is TGCGCCAGCAGCCAAGCCGTGGGGTACGAGCAGTACGTC.

This clonotype has more than one count but fewer than ten. The rearrangement links TRBV29-1 to TRBJ1-2; tentative D call: TRBD1 (5 bases). V was shortened by 6 bases and J by 6 bases, with 11 bases between the two germline ends. There are 11 residues in the CDR3. From germline, CDR1 is SQVTM and CDR2 ANQGSEA. CDR3 loop: CSVKRGDGYTF. The DNA of the CDR3 is TGCAGCGTCAAGCGGGGGGATGGCTACACCTTC.

The chain uses TRBV24-1 and TRBJ2-1; D call uncertain. CDR3 size: 15 residues. Between the trimmed V and J ends, which lost 0 bases and 0 bases, there was a span of 5 bases. The V gene's germline CDR1 is KGHDR and CDR2 SFDVKD. CDR3 bases: TGTGCCACCAGTGATTTGGGTAGCTCCTACAATGAGCAGTTCTTC. As protein: CATSDLGSSYNEQFF.

The J gene is TRBJ2-7, the V gene TRBV11-2, with 9 bases matching TRBD1. From germline, CDR1 is SGHAT and CDR2 FQNNGV. The V and J ends lost 5 bases and 3 bases, in that order; junction bases with no gene match: 8. The CDR3 is made up of 15 amino acids. The CDR3, as DNA: TGTGCCAGCAGCCGACCGGGACAGGGTGTCTACGAGCAGTACTTC. Translated, it gives CASSRPGQGVYEQYF.

This clonotype turned up a few times. The chain recombines TRBV5-1 with TRBJ1-1, with D tentatively TRBD1 (5 bases). Germline values: CDR1 SGHRS, CDR2 YFSETQ. V was clipped by 4 bases and J by 4 bases, with 14 bases between them. CDR3 length: 14 residues. The CDR3 here is CASSLGPVATEAFF. The CDR3 coding sequence is TGCGCCAGCAGCCTGGGGCCCGTGGCCACTGAAGCTTTCTTT.

This clonotype was picked up many times. The rearrangement uses TRBV7-9 and TRBJ1-6, with a weak D call TRBD1 (6 bases). V was trimmed by 4 bases and J by 9 bases, leaving 13 bases between them. The germline V gene encodes CDR1 SEHNR and CDR2 FQNEAQ (reference sequence). The CDR3 covers 14 residues. The CDR3 protein is CASSSTGGGSPLHF. The CDR3 DNA reads as TGTGCCAGCAGCTCCACGGGGGGCGGTTCACCCCTCCACTTT.